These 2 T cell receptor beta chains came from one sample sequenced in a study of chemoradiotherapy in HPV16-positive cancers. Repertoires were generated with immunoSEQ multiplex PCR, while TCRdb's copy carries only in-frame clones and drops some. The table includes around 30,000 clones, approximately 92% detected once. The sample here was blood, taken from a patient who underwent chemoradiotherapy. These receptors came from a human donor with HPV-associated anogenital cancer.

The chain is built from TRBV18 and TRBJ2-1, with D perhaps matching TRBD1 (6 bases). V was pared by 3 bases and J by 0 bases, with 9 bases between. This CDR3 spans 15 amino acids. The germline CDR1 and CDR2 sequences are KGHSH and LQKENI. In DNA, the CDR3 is TGTGCCAGCTCACCTTCACAGGGCTCCTACAATGAGCAGTTCTTC. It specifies CASSPSQGSYNEQFF. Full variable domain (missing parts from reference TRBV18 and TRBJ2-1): NAGVMQNPRHLVRRRGQEARLRCSPMKGHSHVYWYRQLPEEGLKFMVYLQKENIIDESGMPKERFSAEFPKEGPSILRIQQVVRGDSAAYFCASSPSQGSYNEQFFGPGTRLTVL.

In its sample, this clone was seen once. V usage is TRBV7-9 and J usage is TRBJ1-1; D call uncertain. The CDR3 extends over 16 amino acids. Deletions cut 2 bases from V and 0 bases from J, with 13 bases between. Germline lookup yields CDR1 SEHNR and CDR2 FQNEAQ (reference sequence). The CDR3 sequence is CASSLIGGDMNTEAFF. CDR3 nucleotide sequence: TGTGCCAGCAGCTTAATTGGTGGAGACATGAACACTGAAGCTTTCTTT.